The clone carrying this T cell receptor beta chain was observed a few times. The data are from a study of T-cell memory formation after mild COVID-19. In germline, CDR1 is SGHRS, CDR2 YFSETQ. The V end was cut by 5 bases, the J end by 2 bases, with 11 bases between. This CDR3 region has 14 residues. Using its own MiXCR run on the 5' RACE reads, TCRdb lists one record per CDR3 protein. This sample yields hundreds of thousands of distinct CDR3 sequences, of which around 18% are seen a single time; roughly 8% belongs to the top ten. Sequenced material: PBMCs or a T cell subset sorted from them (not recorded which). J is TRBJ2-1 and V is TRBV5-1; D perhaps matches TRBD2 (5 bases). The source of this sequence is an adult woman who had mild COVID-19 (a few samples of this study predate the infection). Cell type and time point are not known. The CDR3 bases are TGCGCCAGCAGAACGGGGAATACCTACAATGAGCAGTTCTTC. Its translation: CASRTGNTYNEQFF.